The 27 T cell receptor beta chains given below trace back to one sample, sequenced in a study of spatial heterogeneity in lung cancer. TCRdb ran MiXCR on the 5' RACE reads and lists one entry per CDR3 protein. The data show just over 75,000 distinct CDR3 sequences, roughly 8% seen once. As for time point: sample taken at primary tumor resection. The material was PBMCs, obtained at surgery. Every receptor here comes from a male donor with early-stage non-small cell lung cancer.

This clonotype was recorded at least ten times. The chain has TRBV4-1 and TRBJ1-3; D gene uncertain. Trimming stripped 0 bases from V and 7 bases from J, with 7 bases between. The CDR3 contains 13 residues. Per the germline V gene, CDR1 is MGHRA and CDR2 is YSYEKL. The CDR3 bases are TGCGCCAGCAGCCAAGACACTAGGAACACCATATATTTT. Protein sequence: CASSQDTRNTIYF.

The gene calls are TRBV24-1 and TRBJ2-1; TRBD2 aligns across 12 bases. From germline, CDR1 is KGHDR and CDR2 SFDVKD. The V and J ends lost 4 bases and 2 bases, in that order; junction bases with no gene match: 2. The CDR3 is 16 residues long. This CDR3 is CATSDRLAGAYNEQFF. CDR3 sequence (DNA): TGTGCCACCAGTGACAGACTAGCGGGAGCCTACAATGAGCAGTTCTTC.

This clonotype showed up many times. V gene TRBV6-6 combines with J gene TRBJ2-7; D possibly uses TRBD1 or TRBD2 (5 bases each). V lost 2 bases and J 5 bases, leaving 13 bases between the germline ends. The CDR3 has 14 residues. Germline V gives CDR1 MNHNY, CDR2 SVGAGI (reference sequence). This CDR3 is CASSYIGAMDEQYF. The CDR3 DNA is TGTGCCAGCAGTTACATCGGGGCTATGGACGAGCAGTACTTC.

V usage is TRBV11-2 and J usage is TRBJ2-2, with a possible D match to TRBD2 (6 bases). Germline V gene lookup returns CDR1 SGHAT and CDR2 FQNNGV. V lost 5 bases and J lost 4, with 14 bases in between. This CDR3 region has 15 residues. The CDR3 reads CASSTNAGSTGELFF. The CDR3 nucleotides are TGTGCCAGCAGCACCAACGCCGGGAGCACCGGGGAGCTGTTTTTT. Supplemented by reference TRBV11-2 and TRBJ2-2, the full variable domain reads EAGVAQSPRYKIIEKRQSVAFWCNPISGHATLYWYQQILGQGPKLLIQFQNNGVVDDSQLPKDRFSAERLKGVDSTLKIQPAKLEDSAVYLCASSTNAGSTGELFFGEGSRLTVL.

There are many counts of this clonotype. This chain joins TRBV5-1 and TRBJ2-4, with D hard to call. The germline gives CDR1 SGHRS, CDR2 YFSETQ. The CDR3 is 15 amino acids. V lost 4 bases to trimming and J lost 0 bases, with 11 bases between them. In DNA form, the CDR3 reads TGCGCCAGCAGCCCGGGCCCCCTAGCCAAAAACATTCAGTACTTC. Translation: CASSPGPLAKNIQYF.

At least ten counts were recorded for this clonotype. The V and J genes are TRBV13 and TRBJ2-5, with TRBD2 matching over 8 bases. Germline trimming cut 4 bases from V and 3 bases from J; bases unmatched to any gene: 7. The length of the CDR3 is 15 residues. Germline V gene lookup returns CDR1 PRHDT and CDR2 FYEKMQ (reference sequence). CDR3 loop: CASSSGGLDEETQYF. As DNA, the CDR3 is TGTGCCAGCAGCTCCGGGGGACTAGATGAAGAGACCCAGTACTTC.

In this sample, this clonotype turned up a few times. The chain joins TRBV30 to TRBJ2-7; D is possibly TRBD2 (6 bases). CDR3 length: 13 amino acids. V was clipped by 7 bases and J by 6 bases, with 19 bases between them. Germline V lookup: CDR1 GTSNPN, CDR2 SVGIG (reference sequence). The CDR3 nucleotides read TGTGCCTCCGAGGACTACCGAGAATCCGAGCAGTACTTC. Its translation is CASEDYRESEQYF.

This clonotype has ten or more counts. V gene TRBV11-2 combines with J gene TRBJ2-5, with TRBD2 matching over 8 bases. The length of the CDR3 is 12 residues. CDR1 is SGHAT and CDR2 is FQNNGV in the germline V gene. The ends lost 4 bases at V and 8 bases at J; junction bases unmatched: 3. The CDR3 region has the DNA TGTGCCAGCAGCTCTTTAGCGGGAACCCAGTACTTC. Translation gives CASSSLAGTQYF.

This clonotype was counted many times. This chain links TRBV14 with TRBJ2-3, with 7 bases that match TRBD1. Per the germline V gene, CDR1 is SGHDN and CDR2 is FVKESK. The CDR3 contains 14 residues. V trimming: 3 bases; J trimming: 4 bases; junction bases outside the gene matches: 4. CDR3 DNA sequence: TGTGCCAGCAGCCACCGACAGGGAGCAGATACGCAGTATTTT. This sequence encodes CASSHRQGADTQYF.

At least ten counts were recorded for this clonotype. V usage is TRBV20-1 and J usage is TRBJ2-6, with 8 bases identical to TRBD1. This CDR3 has 17 amino acids. The germline CDR1 and CDR2 sequences are DFQATT and SNEGSKA (reference sequence). V dropped 3 bases and J dropped 0; count of bases not matched to a gene: 7. This CDR3 reads CSASPGQGNSGANVLTF. The CDR3 nucleotides read TGCAGTGCTAGCCCTGGACAGGGCAACTCTGGGGCCAACGTCCTGACTTTC.

The V gene is TRBV5-4, the J gene TRBJ2-7; D remains ambiguous. The germline gives CDR1 SGHNT, CDR2 YYREEE (reference sequence). The CDR3 has 14 residues. The V and J ends lost 0 bases and 5 bases respectively, with 12 bases between them. CDR3 region: CASSLVGIPDEQYF. The DNA for the CDR3 is TGTGCCAGCAGCTTGGTAGGCATCCCGGACGAGCAGTACTTC.

Notes on this clonotype: A much larger clone lies one base from this, so it may be a read error. As DNA, the CDR3 is TGTGCCAGCAGATACTCACTTGCCCTCGAGCAGTACTTC. Its translation: CASRYSLALEQYF. The chain uses TRBV6-6 and TRBJ2-7, with D unclear. This CDR3 region has 13 residues. Per the germline V gene, CDR1 is MNHNY and CDR2 is SVGAGI (reference sequence).

This clonotype was detected only a few times. The rearrangement uses TRBV20-1 and TRBJ1-1; D gene uncertain. CDR1 DFQATT and CDR2 SNEGSKA come from the germline V gene (reference sequence). Trimming shortened V by 3 bases and J by 6 bases, and 17 bases separated the two germline ends. This CDR3 has 14 amino acids. The CDR3 DNA follows: TGCAGTGCTAGGGGCCCCGTCGGAAGAGCTGAAGCTTTCTTT. Translated: CSARGPVGRAEAFF.

The rearrangement uses TRBV12-3 or TRBV12-4 and TRBJ1-1; tentative D call: TRBD1 (6 bases). The CDR3 is 13 residues long. V lost 6 bases and J lost 2, with 10 bases in between. The CDR3 sequence is CASREQGNTEAFF. The CDR3 DNA sequence: TGTGCCAGCAGAGAACAGGGAAACACTGAAGCTTTCTTT.

At least ten counts were recorded for this clonotype. The chain carries TRBV9 and TRBJ1-5; the D is unclear. This CDR3 spans 13 amino acids. Trimming shortened V by 4 bases and J by 6 bases, and 11 bases separated the two germline ends. The germline V gene has CDR1 SGDLS and CDR2 YYNGEE. CDR3: CASSRSPGQPQHF. CDR3 sequence (DNA): TGTGCCAGCAGCCGGAGCCCGGGTCAGCCCCAGCATTTT.

The CDR3 loop reads CASSLYGGMDTGELFF. CDR3 nucleotides: TGCGCCAGCAGCTTGTACGGCGGGATGGACACCGGGGAGCTGTTTTTT. The chain has TRBV5-1 and TRBJ2-2, with a weak D call TRBD2 (6 bases). The CDR3 spans 16 residues. Trimming took off 1 base at V and 3 bases at J, with 13 bases between the two ends. Germline assignment: CDR1 SGHRS and CDR2 YFSETQ.

This clonotype has a handful of counts. The chain joins TRBV20-1 to TRBJ2-7, with 10 bases aligning to TRBD1. CDR1 and CDR2 from the germline V gene are DFQATT and SNEGSKA (reference sequence). CDR3 length: 16 residues. V lost 5 bases to trimming and J lost 7 bases; unmatched junction nucleotides: 17. CDR3 nucleotides: TGCAGTGCTGGAGGAAGGACAGGGGGTTCTTCGTGGGAGCAGTACTTC. Amino acid sequence: CSAGGRTGGSSWEQYF.

This clonotype was seen a handful of times. The rearrangement links TRBV20-1 to TRBJ1-5; D gene unclear. V lost 2 bases, J lost 3 bases, and 11 bases lay in between. The CDR3 runs 14 residues. The germline gives CDR1 DFQATT, CDR2 SNEGSKA (reference sequence). The CDR3 DNA follows: TGCAGTGCTAGACGGGGTATTGACAATCAGCCCCAGCATTTT. It is translated as CSARRGIDNQPQHF.

Ten or more counts support this clonotype. The J gene is TRBJ2-1, the V gene TRBV7-2, with 7 bases lining up with TRBD2. The V segment lost 10 bases and the J segment 2 bases; nucleotides outside the gene matches: 11. Germline loops: CDR1 SGHTA, CDR2 FQGNSA. This CDR3 has 15 amino acids. The CDR3 spells CATQLDRGAYNEQFF. CDR3 bases: TGTGCCACCCAGTTGGACCGGGGGGCCTACAATGAGCAGTTCTTC.

The chain joins TRBV7-9 to TRBJ1-1; D remains unclear. Per the germline V gene, CDR1 is SEHNR and CDR2 is FQNEAQ (reference sequence). This CDR3 has 13 residues. V was pared by 1 base and J by 6 bases, with 9 bases between. CDR3: CASSLGVEAEAFF. The DNA of the CDR3 is TGTGCCAGCAGCTTAGGAGTAGAGGCTGAAGCTTTCTTT.

In this sample, this clonotype turned up many times. The chain carries TRBV20-1 and TRBJ2-2; D ambiguous. The V and J ends lost 3 bases and 4 bases respectively, with 12 bases between them. This CDR3 region has 14 residues. The germline gives CDR1 DFQATT, CDR2 SNEGSKA (reference sequence). The CDR3 region is CSASYSAFTGELFF. CDR3 nucleotides: TGCAGTGCTAGCTACAGCGCGTTCACCGGGGAGCTGTTTTTT.

The table lists this clonotype with many counts. This chain connects TRBV20-1 to TRBJ1-1, with D uncertain. The CDR3 spans 14 residues. Germline-derived CDR1 and CDR2 are DFQATT and SNEGSKA (reference sequence). Trimming shortened V by 3 bases and J by 5 bases, and 16 bases separated the two germline ends. Here the CDR3 reads CSARLGGGWTEAFF. The CDR3 bases are TGCAGTGCTAGGTTAGGCGGAGGGTGGACTGAAGCTTTCTTT.

This clonotype occurred many times. This chain uses TRBV20-1 with TRBJ2-5; D unresolved. The germline V gene encodes CDR1 DFQATT and CDR2 SNEGSKA (reference sequence). The CDR3 length is 13 residues. V was cut by 3 bases and J by 2 bases, with 10 bases left in between. The DNA of the CDR3 is TGCAGTGCTAGTTTGGGCAGACAAGAGACCCAGTACTTC. It is translated as CSASLGRQETQYF.

This clonotype was detected only a few times. The gene calls are TRBV6-5 and TRBJ1-4; D is ambiguous. The CDR3 sequence is 17 residues long. From germline, CDR1 is MNHEY and CDR2 SVGAGI. V was trimmed by 2 bases and J by 0 bases, leaving 13 bases between them. As DNA, the CDR3 is TGTGCCAGCAGTTACATCTCCCAACTTGCAACTAATGAAAAACTGTTTTTT. Protein: CASSYISQLATNEKLFF.

The sample holds one count of this clonotype. J is TRBJ1-1 and V is TRBV6-6; 10 nucleotides line up with TRBD1. Germline-derived CDR1 and CDR2 are MNHNY and SVGAGI (reference sequence). CDR3 size: 14 residues. J was trimmed by 13 bases and V by 5 bases; bases with no gene match: 13. The CDR3 sequence: CASSNQPGQGMGFF. CDR3 nucleotides: TGTGCCAGCAGTAACCAACCGGGACAGGGGATGGGTTTCTTT.

This clonotype was recorded many times. The genes are TRBV4-3 and TRBJ1-2; D unresolved. Trimming cost V 0 bases and J 8 bases, with 16 bases left between them. The CDR3 consists of 15 residues. Germline V gene lookup returns CDR1 LGHNA and CDR2 YSLEER. CDR3 region: CASSQENGFALGYTF. The DNA for the CDR3 is TGCGCCAGCAGCCAAGAAAACGGTTTTGCCTTGGGCTACACCTTC.

This clonotype was seen at least ten times. CDR3 DNA: TGTGCCAGCAGTTTACAGGGGCTAGGCAATCAGCCCCAGCATTTT. Amino acid sequence: CASSLQGLGNQPQHF. The V and J genes are TRBV27 and TRBJ1-5, with TRBD1 as a possible D gene (6 bases). The CDR3 covers 15 residues. The germline V and J ends were trimmed by 2 bases and 2 bases, with 10 bases remaining between them. Germline V gives CDR1 MNHEY, CDR2 SMNVEV (reference sequence).